This T cell receptor beta chain was profiled in a study of human T cells and chemical hapten exposure. TCRdb reanalysed the RACE reads using MiXCR and keeps one entry per CDR3 protein. Here the sample spans fewer than 150,000 distinct CDR3 sequences, roughly 13% being singletons. Time point of the sample: patch test 1, 2 weeks after DPC sensitization. Noted treatment: therapeutic diphenylcyclopropenone sensitization with weekly scalp DPC. Germline V gene data show CDR1 as SGHTA and CDR2 as FQGNSA. The V gene end was trimmed by 5 bases and the J gene end by 7 bases; junction bases not matched to a gene: 5. This CDR3 is 15 amino acids long.

The V and J genes are TRBV7-2 and TRBJ2-1; 13 nucleotides align to TRBD2. This TCR derives from a man in his late teens or twenties with alopecia areata. Some clones in this sample may be carry-over from other donors' samples. The sequencing used whole blood, collected in connection with sensitization to the hapten diphenylcyclopropenone (DPC). CDR3 nucleotides: TGTGCCAGCAGCCAGGGACTAGCGGGGATGAATGAGCAGTTCTTC. Amino acids: CASSQGLAGMNEQFF.